This entry lists 21 T cell receptor beta chains sequenced from one sample in a study of shared T cell receptors in the human thymus. Sequencing used immunoSEQ multiplex PCR; TCRdb keeps in-frame clones, though not all of them. The repertoire holds roughly 660,000 clones, with around 89% as singletons. The same specimen was also included in a second study, on human thymus T cells.

Sequenced sample: thymocytes. All receptors derive from a boy less than two years old with a congenital heart defect.

The gene calls are TRBV19 and TRBJ2-7; the match to TRBD1 covers 10 bases. The length of the CDR3 is 14 residues. J gave up 3 bases and V 4 bases, and 3 bases lay outside the gene matches. Germline V CDR1 and CDR2: LNHDA, SQIVND (reference sequence). CDR3 in amino acids: CASSTRTGGYEQYF. CDR3 bases: TGTGCCAGTAGTACCCGGACAGGGGGCTACGAGCAGTACTTC.

The chain is built from TRBV5-1 and TRBJ2-7; no definite D call. The V end was cut by 4 bases, the J end by 0 bases, with 8 bases between. CDR1 and CDR2 from the germline V gene are SGHRS and YFSETQ. The length of the CDR3 is 13 residues. CDR3 nucleotides: TGCGCCAGCAGCCCCCAGTCCTCCTACGAGCAGTACTTC. Translating it yields CASSPQSSYEQYF.

This clone was counted a few times. The chain links TRBV7-9 to TRBJ1-3, with D possibly being TRBD1 (5 bases). The CDR3 spans 15 residues. Germline V gene sequence: CDR1 SEHNR, CDR2 FQNEAQ (reference sequence). Trimming stripped 5 bases from V and 0 bases from J, with 11 bases between. The CDR3 protein is CASSQTDHSGNTIYF. CDR3 coding DNA: TGTGCCAGCAGCCAGACAGACCACTCTGGAAACACCATATATTTT. Looking up the rest from reference TRBV7-9 and TRBJ1-3 gives the full variable domain: DTGVSQNPRHKITKRGQNVTFRCDPISEHNRLYWYRQTLGQGPEFLTYFQNEAQLEKSRLLSDRFSAERPKGSFSTLEIQRTEQGDSAMYLCASSQTDHSGNTIYFGEGSWLTVV.

The chain uses TRBV25-1 and TRBJ1-2; D is possibly TRBD1 (5 bases). The CDR3 length is 16 residues. Germline loops: CDR1 MGHDK, CDR2 SYGVNS. V was cut by 6 bases and J by 6 bases, with 23 bases left in between. CDR3: CASRGNPMGTFHGYTF. The CDR3 DNA is TGTGCCAGCAGAGGGAATCCCATGGGGACTTTCCATGGCTACACCTTC.

The chain uses TRBV5-8 and TRBJ2-7; 7 nucleotides line up with TRBD1. The trim removed 3 bases at V and 7 bases at J, leaving 10 bases unmatched. There are 14 residues in the CDR3. Germline V gives CDR1 SGHTS, CDR2 YDEGEE. The CDR3 DNA is TGTGCCAGCAGCTCGGGACAGCCCCTAATGGAGCAGTACTTC. Amino acid sequence: CASSSGQPLMEQYF.

J is TRBJ2-1 and V is TRBV4-1; D gene uncertain. V lost 3 bases to trimming and J lost 3 bases, with 33 bases between them. The CDR3 is made up of 22 amino acids. The germline CDR1 and CDR2 sequences are MGHRA and YSYEKL. The CDR3 protein is CASSHLRSEAPLRGENYNEQFF. CDR3 nucleotide sequence: TGCGCCAGCAGCCACTTAAGATCAGAAGCCCCGCTCAGAGGAGAAAACTACAATGAGCAGTTCTTC.

V usage is TRBV27 and J usage is TRBJ1-1; maybe TRBD1 (6 bases). Trimming removed 6 bases from V and 0 bases from J, with 17 bases in between. The CDR3 is 16 amino acids. Germline CDR1 is MNHEY and CDR2 is SMNVEV (reference sequence). The CDR3 sequence: CASRPRQDPMNTEAFF. The CDR3 bases are TGTGCCAGCAGGCCCCGACAGGACCCTATGAACACTGAAGCTTTCTTT.

There are a few counts of this clone. The chain combines TRBV25-1 with TRBJ2-7, with 7 positions matching TRBD2. CDR1 and CDR2 (germline): MGHDK, SYGVNS. The CDR3 covers 17 residues. The ends lost 0 bases at V and 3 bases at J; junction bases unmatched: 11. The CDR3 DNA is TGTGCCAGCAGTGAATATGGGCCCGGGGGGTTCCACTACGAGCAGTACTTC. Translated, it gives CASSEYGPGGFHYEQYF.

The chain joins TRBV27 to TRBJ2-7, with D perhaps matching TRBD2 (5 bases). The CDR3 has 15 residues. V was shortened by 1 base and J by 2 bases, with 12 bases between the two germline ends. Germline CDR1 MNHEY, CDR2 SMNVEV (reference sequence). The CDR3 DNA is TGTGCCAGCAGTTTATATCGGGGTAGACCCTACGAGCAGTACTTC. Translation gives CASSLYRGRPYEQYF.

The V and J genes are TRBV19 and TRBJ1-1; D unresolved. V was clipped by 4 bases and J by 8 bases, with 17 bases between them. The CDR3 runs 14 residues. Germline V gene sequence: CDR1 LNHDA, CDR2 SQIVND (reference sequence). CDR3 sequence reads: CASSRTDGRQEAFF. The CDR3 nucleotides read TGTGCCAGTAGTAGGACTGACGGGAGACAAGAAGCTTTCTTT.

CDR3 in amino acids: CASSLVGRENTEAFF. Written as DNA, the CDR3 is TGTGCCAGCAGCTTAGTTGGCAGGGAGAACACTGAAGCTTTCTTT. The chain joins TRBV11-2 to TRBJ1-1; possible D gene TRBD1, 5 bases. The CDR3 is 15 residues long. Trimming removed 1 base at V and 1 base at J, with 10 bases between. Germline CDR1 SGHAT, CDR2 FQNNGV.

In DNA form, the CDR3 reads TGTGCCAGCAGACCGCAGGGGGACAGGGACTATGGCTACACCTTC. Protein product: CASRPQGDRDYGYTF. The chain couples TRBV6-6 to TRBJ1-2; TRBD1 matches at 9 bases. V was clipped by 6 bases and J by 3 bases; unmatched bases: 8. The CDR3 is made up of 15 amino acids. CDR1 MNHNY and CDR2 SVGAGI come from the germline V gene (reference sequence).

The chain recombines TRBV11-1 with TRBJ1-1, with no clear D. The V end was cut by 5 bases, the J end by 7 bases, with 20 bases between. CDR1 and CDR2 from the germline V gene are SGHAT and FQDESV (reference sequence). CDR3 length: 15 residues. For the CDR3, the DNA is TGTGCCAGCAGCCTCTCTTCTCCTGGGCGGGGTGAAGCTTTCTTT. Protein product: CASSLSSPGRGEAFF.

The rearrangement links TRBV6-4 to TRBJ2-2, with 9 nucleotides matching TRBD2. The CDR3 length is 16 residues. The germline gives CDR1 MRHNA, CDR2 SNTAGT. V trimming: 8 bases; J trimming: 4 bases; junction bases outside the gene matches: 11. CDR3 amino acids: CASGASGKAVTGELFF. In DNA, the CDR3 is TGTGCCAGCGGGGCTAGCGGGAAAGCTGTCACCGGGGAGCTGTTTTTT.

The chain carries TRBV14 and TRBJ2-4; D gene ambiguous. Per the germline V gene, CDR1 is SGHDN and CDR2 is FVKESK. V lost 2 bases and J 2 bases, leaving 16 bases between the germline ends. The CDR3 is 17 amino acids. The CDR3 DNA sequence: TGTGCCAGCAGCCAAAGCCTCCTACCAGGATCCAAAAACATTCAGTACTTC. Its protein product is CASSQSLLPGSKNIQYF. Full variable domain (outside the CDR3, taken from reference TRBV14 and TRBJ2-4): EAGVTQFPSHSVIEKGQTVTLRCDPISGHDNLYWYRRVMGKEIKFLLHFVKESKQDESGMPNNRFLAERTGGTYSTLKVQPAELEDSGVYFCASSQSLLPGSKNIQYFGAGTRLSVL.

The J gene is TRBJ1-2, the V gene TRBV19; TRBD1 matches at 8 bases. CDR1 LNHDA and CDR2 SQIVND come from the germline V gene (reference sequence). V dropped 3 bases and J dropped 8; count of bases not matched to a gene: 11. This CDR3 contains 15 residues. CDR3 amino acids: CASSILYGTGGGYTF. In DNA form, the CDR3 reads TGTGCCAGTAGTATCCTATACGGGACAGGCGGGGGCTACACCTTC.

The chain joins TRBV30 to TRBJ1-1; D may be TRBD1 (5 bases). V was shortened by 4 bases and J by 5 bases, with 11 bases between the two germline ends. This CDR3 is 12 amino acids long. Germline CDR1 GTSNPN, CDR2 SVGIG (reference sequence). CDR3 protein: CAWKGVRTEAFF. CDR3 sequence (DNA): TGTGCCTGGAAAGGGGTCAGGACTGAAGCTTTCTTT.

This clone was seen a single time. The J gene is TRBJ2-3, the V gene TRBV27; 11 nucleotides align to TRBD2. Germline CDR1 reads MNHEY; CDR2 reads SMNVEV (reference sequence). The CDR3 has 16 amino acids. V trimming: 0 bases; J trimming: 4 bases; junction bases outside the gene matches: 3. This CDR3 reads CASSLSTSGNADTQYF. The DNA of the CDR3 is TGTGCCAGCAGTTTATCGACTAGCGGGAACGCAGATACGCAGTATTTT.

This rearrangement joins TRBV18 to TRBJ2-7, with D possibly TRBD2 on 5 matching bases. Trimming removed 2 bases at V and 3 bases at J, with 11 bases between. Germline V gene lookup returns CDR1 KGHSH and CDR2 LQKENI. CDR3 length: 14 amino acids. In nucleotides, the CDR3 is TGTGCCAGCTCACCAACTAGAGACCTCTACGAGCAGTACTTC. Translated, it gives CASSPTRDLYEQYF.

The J gene is TRBJ2-7, the V gene TRBV7-9, with a tentative D call TRBD2 (5 bases). CDR3 length: 15 amino acids. The V gene's germline CDR1 is SEHNR and CDR2 FQNEAQ (reference sequence). The ends were cut back, 5 bases at V and 3 bases at J, with 17 bases in the middle. The CDR3 protein is CASSRTPNEGYEQYF. CDR3 coding DNA: TGTGCCAGCAGCCGTACCCCCAATGAGGGCTACGAGCAGTACTTC.

The genes are TRBV5-1 and TRBJ1-4; possibly TRBD1 for D (6 bases). V was pared by 2 bases and J by 3 bases, with 11 bases between. The CDR3 extends over 15 amino acids. Germline CDR1 and CDR2: SGHRS and YFSETQ. The CDR3 DNA is TGCGCCAGCAGCTTCAGGGGTGTGGCTAATGAAAAACTGTTTTTT. This translates into CASSFRGVANEKLFF. The entire variable domain, with the rest obtained from reference TRBV5-1 and TRBJ1-4, is as follows: KAGVTQTPRYLIKTRGQQVTLSCSPISGHRSVSWYQQTPGQGLQFLFEYFSETQRNKGNFPGRFSGRQFSNSRSEMNVSTLELGDSALYLCASSFRGVANEKLFFGSGTQLSVL.